This T cell receptor (beta chain) stems from a study of early T cells in non-severe SARS-CoV-2 infection. On the study more broadly: Unsorted whole blood bulk RNA was sequenced, with unpaired chains. Study observations and caveats: VDJdb matching skewed toward anti-spike CD8 responses, missing private and CD4 specificities.

Points on this clonotype: Its matching antigen is unknown.

Individual cDNA molecules each received unique molecular identifiers attached to them. Via MiXCR, TCRdb re-called the 5' RACE reads, giving one row per CDR3 protein. The sample lists tens of thousands of distinct CDR3 sequences; 15% were seen once. The germline gives CDR1 SGHKS, CDR2 YYEKEE (reference sequence). V was clipped by 1 base and J by 5 bases, with 4 bases between them. The CDR3 is 12 amino acids. Input material: whole blood. The receptor comes from an adult who was a healthcare worker with PCR-confirmed SARS-CoV-2 infection or an uninfected control (not recorded which). This chain links TRBV5-5 with TRBJ2-1; no reliable D call. In DNA form, the CDR3 reads TGTGCCAGCAGCTTGTTGGACAATGAGCAGTTCTTC. This sequence encodes CASSLLDNEQFF.